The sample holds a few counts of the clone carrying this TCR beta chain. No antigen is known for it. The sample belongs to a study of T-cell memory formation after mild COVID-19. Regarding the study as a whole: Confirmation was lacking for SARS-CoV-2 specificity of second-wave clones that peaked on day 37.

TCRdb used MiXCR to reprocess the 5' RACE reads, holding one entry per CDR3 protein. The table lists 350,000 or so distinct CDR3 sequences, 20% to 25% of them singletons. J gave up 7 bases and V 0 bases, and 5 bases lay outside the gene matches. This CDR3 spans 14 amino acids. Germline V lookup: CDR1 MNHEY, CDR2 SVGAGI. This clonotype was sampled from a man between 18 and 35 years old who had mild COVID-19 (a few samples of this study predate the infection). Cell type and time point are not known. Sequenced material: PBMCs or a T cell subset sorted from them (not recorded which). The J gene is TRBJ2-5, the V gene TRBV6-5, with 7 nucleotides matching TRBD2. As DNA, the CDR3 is TGTGCCAGCAGTTACTCGGGGAGGGACGTGACCCAGTACTTC. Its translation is CASSYSGRDVTQYF.